A single sample is the source of the 11 T cell receptor beta chains below, sequenced in a study of neoadjuvant anti-PD-1 for oral cavity cancer. The time point: after neoadjuvant nivolumab, at surgical resection. Profiled with immunoSEQ multiplex PCR; TCRdb holds only in-frame clones, not every one. The table records roughly 13,000 clones, around 66% of them present only once. The source was PBMCs, collected after nivolumab (anti-PD-1) treatment. These receptors were collected from a person aged 35 to 85 with oral cavity squamous cell carcinoma.

V gene TRBV2 combines with J gene TRBJ2-7; no reliable D call. V was cut by 0 bases and J by 3 bases, with 15 bases left in between. The germline V gene has CDR1 SNHLY and CDR2 FYNNEI. The CDR3 covers 16 residues. CDR3 sequence: CASSEALNPAFYEQYF. CDR3 bases: TGTGCCAGCAGTGAAGCCCTCAATCCGGCCTTCTACGAGCAGTACTTC.

This clone was picked up a small number of times. The chain joins TRBV7-2 to TRBJ2-7; TRBD2 aligns across 9 bases. V dropped 2 bases and J dropped 1; count of bases not matched to a gene: 6. The germline V gene encodes CDR1 SGHTA and CDR2 FQGNSA. The CDR3 has 16 amino acids. CDR3 bases: TGTGCCAGCAGCTTATTCCCGGGACTAGCTTCCTACGAGCAGTACTTC. Protein sequence: CASSLFPGLASYEQYF.

The chain is built from TRBV30 and TRBJ2-7; 9 nucleotides line up with TRBD2. V shed 3 bases, J shed 7 bases, and the junction held 10 bases outside the gene matches. Germline loops: CDR1 GTSNPN, CDR2 SVGIG (reference sequence). CDR3 length equals 14 residues. The chain's CDR3 is CAWRVSGTSSEQYF. In DNA form, the CDR3 reads TGTGCCTGGAGGGTCTCCGGGACTAGCTCAGAGCAGTACTTC.

The V call is TRBV6-5, the J call TRBJ2-3; 10 positions match TRBD2. CDR3 length: 16 residues. The V and J ends lost 0 bases and 4 bases, in that order; junction bases with no gene match: 4. Per the germline V gene, CDR1 is MNHEY and CDR2 is SVGAGI. CDR3 DNA: TGTGCCAGCAGTTACTCTGCTAGCGGGAGTGCAGATACGCAGTATTTT. Amino acids: CASSYSASGSADTQYF.

The chain uses TRBV27 and TRBJ2-3; 11 positions match TRBD2. The V segment lost 2 bases and the J segment 3 bases; nucleotides outside the gene matches: 1. The germline CDR1 and CDR2 sequences are MNHEY and SMNVEV (reference sequence). The CDR3 is 15 residues long. CDR3 sequence (DNA): TGTGCCAGCAGTTTAGGGACTAGCGGAACAGATACGCAGTATTTT. Residues: CASSLGTSGTDTQYF.

The rearrangement links TRBV5-1 to TRBJ2-6; TRBD1 aligns across 7 bases. This CDR3 contains 15 residues. In germline, CDR1 is SGHRS, CDR2 YFSETQ. With V trimmed by 3 bases and J by 0 bases, 0 bases remained unmatched. The CDR3 nucleotides are TGCGCCAGCAGCTGGGACAGCTCTGGGGCCAACGTCCTGACTTTC. This sequence encodes CASSWDSSGANVLTF.

This clone was observed a few times. V gene TRBV19 combines with J gene TRBJ1-1, with D possibly being TRBD1 (6 bases). V was clipped by 4 bases and J by 6 bases, with 12 bases between them. The CDR3 covers 13 residues. CDR1 and CDR2 (germline): LNHDA, SQIVND (reference sequence). The CDR3 DNA reads TGTGCCAGTAGTACCCAGGGGAGGTCTGAAGCTTTCTTT. Protein: CASSTQGRSEAFF.

The V call is TRBV2, the J call TRBJ2-5; the match to TRBD1 covers 7 bases. The trim removed 6 bases at V and 5 bases at J, leaving 9 bases unmatched. Germline CDR1 and CDR2: SNHLY and FYNNEI. This CDR3 has 14 residues. The CDR3 reads CASRKEGGTETQYF. CDR3 DNA sequence: TGTGCCAGCAGGAAAGAAGGGGGCACGGAGACCCAGTACTTC.

This clone was counted only a few times. The V and J genes are TRBV28 and TRBJ1-2; the D is unclear. Between the trimmed V and J ends, which lost 4 bases and 5 bases, there was a span of 5 bases. Germline assignment: CDR1 MDHEN and CDR2 SYDVKM. The CDR3 is 11 amino acids. The CDR3 loop is CASSSTYGYTF. CDR3 nucleotides: TGTGCCAGCAGTTCCACGTATGGCTACACCTTC.

V is TRBV6-5 and J is TRBJ1-1, with D hard to call. The CDR3 spans 11 residues. Germline CDR1 reads MNHEY; CDR2 reads SVGAGI. V lost 7 bases and J lost 6, with 9 bases in between. CDR3 DNA: TGTGCCAGCATCACCGGGCCTGAAGCTTTCTTT. Translation: CASITGPEAFF.

V is TRBV10-1 and J is TRBJ2-1; the D call may be TRBD1 or TRBD2 (5 bases each). With 4 bases removed from V and 6 bases from J, the gap between germline ends came to 13 bases. The germline V gene encodes CDR1 WNHNN and CDR2 SYGVQD (reference sequence). This CDR3 is 14 amino acids long. In DNA form, the CDR3 reads TGCGCCAGCAGTGCCCAGCGAGGGGTCAATGAGCAGTTCTTC. Translated: CASSAQRGVNEQFF.